This TCR beta chain derives from a study of cytotoxic CD8 clonotypes in ibrutinib-treated CLL. The study's findings and limits: At progression, clonality fell back toward baseline after rising at ibrutinib response. Clonality measured at baseline exceeded age-matched healthy donors, tracking circulating CD8+ T-cell counts.

The intended depth for sequencing was 1 in 200,000 to 1 in 1 million T cells. The table came from immunoSEQ multiplex PCR; TCRdb's copy has only in-frame clones and leaves some out. This table has 140,000 to 150,000 clones, roughly three quarters appearing once. This clone was observed a few times. What it binds is not known. V lost 5 bases and J 1 base, leaving 11 bases between the germline ends. The germline V gene has CDR1 SEHNR and CDR2 FQNEAQ (reference sequence). The CDR3 has 14 amino acids. The specimen was PBMCs, collected after 24 months of ibrutinib treatment. The source is a human donor with chronic lymphocytic leukemia. The V call is TRBV7-9, the J call TRBJ2-5; tentative D call: TRBD1 (6 bases). The CDR3 is CASSPGTSQETQYF. CDR3 bases: TGTGCCAGCAGCCCCGGGACAAGCCAAGAGACCCAGTACTTC.